Listed here are 14 T cell receptor beta chains from one sample, sequenced in a study of identical twins' blood T cells. TCRdb ran MiXCR on the 5' RACE reads and lists one entry per CDR3 protein. The sample comprises 350,000 to 450,000 distinct CDR3 sequences, roughly 28% of which are singletons, and about 6.1% rests with the top ten. The specimen sequenced was PBMCs. The receptors stem from a woman between 18 and 55 years old in good health.

This clonotype was seen more than once but under ten times. This rearrangement joins TRBV28 to TRBJ2-5, with D maybe TRBD2 (6 bases). V shed 6 bases and J shed 4 bases, with 12 bases lying between them. The CDR3 is made up of 13 amino acids. Germline CDR1 reads MDHEN; CDR2 reads SYDVKM. In nucleotides, the CDR3 is TGTGCCAGCAGCCTCGGGAGCGGAGAGACCCAGTACTTC. It yields the protein CASSLGSGETQYF.

This clonotype was detected a few times. This chain joins TRBV6-6 and TRBJ1-3, with D perhaps TRBD1 (5 bases). Germline V gene data show CDR1 as MNHNY and CDR2 as SVGAGI (reference sequence). The V and J ends lost 3 bases and 0 bases respectively, with 12 bases between them. The CDR3 runs 16 residues. The CDR3 sequence: CASSYSDRSSGNTIYF. CDR3 DNA sequence: TGTGCCAGCAGTTATAGCGACAGAAGCTCTGGAAACACCATATATTTT.

This clonotype was counted at least ten times. This rearrangement joins TRBV6-5 to TRBJ1-3; D is undetermined. The germline V gene has CDR1 MNHEY and CDR2 SVGAGI. This CDR3 spans 13 amino acids. V was pared by 6 bases and J by 4 bases, with 10 bases between. The chain's CDR3 is CASSAPQGNTIYF. As DNA, the CDR3 is TGTGCCAGCAGCGCACCACAAGGAAACACCATATATTTT.

The chain recombines TRBV5-5 with TRBJ2-2; no reliable D call. The CDR3 has 14 residues. The V gene's germline CDR1 is SGHKS and CDR2 YYEKEE (reference sequence). Trimming removed 2 bases at V and 6 bases at J, with 11 bases between. CDR3 in amino acids: CASSFSVGSGELFF. For the CDR3, the DNA is TGTGCCAGCAGCTTTTCAGTGGGGTCCGGGGAGCTGTTTTTT.

This clonotype was observed a few times. The chain couples TRBV12-3 or TRBV12-4 to TRBJ2-3, with D possibly being TRBD1 (6 bases). The ends were cut back, 3 bases at V and 2 bases at J, with 12 bases in the middle. The length of the CDR3 is 15 residues. This chain's CDR3 is CASSFGRDITDTQYF. CDR3 nucleotide sequence: TGTGCCAGCAGTTTCGGCAGGGACATCACAGATACGCAGTATTTT.

This clonotype has a handful of counts. The J gene is TRBJ1-1, the V gene TRBV7-9; perhaps TRBD1 as D (5 bases). Germline V gives CDR1 SEHNR, CDR2 FQNEAQ (reference sequence). V was shortened by 1 base and J by 11 bases, with 14 bases between the two germline ends. The CDR3 totals 13 residues. This CDR3 is CASSLGTSAWAFF. The CDR3, as DNA: TGTGCCAGCAGCTTAGGGACATCTGCCTGGGCTTTCTTT.

V is TRBV7-9 and J is TRBJ1-1; D not certain. This CDR3 has 13 amino acids. Germline-derived CDR1 and CDR2 are SEHNR and FQNEAQ (reference sequence). V was trimmed by 4 bases and J by 5 bases, leaving 11 bases between them. The DNA of the CDR3 is TGTGCCAGCAGCTCCTCCCCGCAGACTGAAGCTTTCTTT. It codes for CASSSSPQTEAFF.

With respect to this clonotype: At one boundary the junction diverges from the germline segment, which might be a read error. The rearrangement uses TRBV20-1 and TRBJ2-1; D gene ambiguous. From germline, CDR1 is DFQATT and CDR2 SNEGSKA (reference sequence). The CDR3 runs 14 residues. The CDR3 loop reads CIARDLASYNEQFF. In DNA, the CDR3 is TGCATTGCTAGAGATTTGGCTTCCTACAATGAGCAGTTCTTC.

The sample holds a few counts of this clonotype. The gene calls are TRBV20-1 and TRBJ2-7; D is possibly TRBD1 (6 bases). Looked up from germline, CDR1 is DFQATT and CDR2 is SNEGSKA (reference sequence). The CDR3 consists of 13 residues. V was pared by 4 bases and J by 5 bases, with 15 bases between. CDR3 sequence: CSATRDTLNEQYF. The CDR3 nucleotides are TGCAGTGCTACCCGGGACACCCTCAACGAGCAGTACTTC.

This clonotype was counted a few times. The junction and the germline gene differ at one end; a read error may be behind it. V is TRBV28 and J is TRBJ1-1, with 10 bases aligning to TRBD1. The CDR3 sequence is 14 residues long. The germline V gene has CDR1 MDHEN and CDR2 SYDVKM. The CDR3 region is CVSRSPGQGTGAFF. In DNA form, the CDR3 reads TGTGTCAGCAGATCCCCGGGACAGGGGACTGGAGCTTTCTTT.

The chain carries TRBV10-3 and TRBJ2-7; unclear D gene. The CDR3 covers 11 residues. The V gene's germline CDR1 is ENHRY and CDR2 SYGVKD. With 10 bases removed from V and 0 bases from J, the gap between germline ends came to 7 bases. Written as DNA, the CDR3 is TGTGCCAGTCAGAGCTCCTACGAGCAGTACTTC. Protein product: CASQSSYEQYF.

The chain links TRBV20-1 to TRBJ2-2; TRBD1 is a possible D gene (5 bases). Trimming shortened V by 4 bases and J by 4 bases, and 13 bases separated the two germline ends. The CDR3 has 14 amino acids. Germline V lookup: CDR1 DFQATT, CDR2 SNEGSKA (reference sequence). CDR3 sequence reads: CSAKDKYATGELFF. CDR3 coding DNA: TGCAGTGCTAAGGACAAGTACGCCACCGGGGAGCTGTTTTTT.

This clonotype was detected a few times. The gene calls are TRBV6-5 and TRBJ1-2; D possibly corresponds to TRBD1 (6 bases). CDR1 MNHEY and CDR2 SVGAGI come from the germline V gene. The CDR3 totals 15 residues. V was cut by 2 bases and J by 4 bases, with 14 bases left in between. CDR3 sequence reads: CASSYDLQGLYGYTF. CDR3 in DNA: TGTGCCAGCAGTTACGACCTACAGGGTCTCTATGGCTACACCTTC.

The genes are TRBV10-3 and TRBJ2-2, with a possible D match to TRBD2 (6 bases). Germline V gives CDR1 ENHRY, CDR2 SYGVKD. The CDR3 runs 14 residues. Trimming pared 3 bases from V and 4 bases from J, leaving 9 bases between. Here the CDR3 reads CAISELASTGELFF. In DNA form, the CDR3 reads TGTGCCATCAGTGAACTAGCAAGCACCGGGGAGCTGTTTTTT.